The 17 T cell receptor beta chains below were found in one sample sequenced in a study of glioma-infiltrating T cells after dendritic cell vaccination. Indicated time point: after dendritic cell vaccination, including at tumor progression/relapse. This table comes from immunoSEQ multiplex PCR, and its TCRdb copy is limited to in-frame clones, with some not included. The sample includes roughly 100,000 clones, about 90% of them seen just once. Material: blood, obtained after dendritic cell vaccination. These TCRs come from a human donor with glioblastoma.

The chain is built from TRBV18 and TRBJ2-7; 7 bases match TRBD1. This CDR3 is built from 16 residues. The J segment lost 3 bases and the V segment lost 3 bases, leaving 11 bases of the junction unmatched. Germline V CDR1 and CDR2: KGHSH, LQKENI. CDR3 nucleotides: TGTGCCAGCTCACCGTTAAGGGACAGTAACTTCTACGAGCAGTACTTC. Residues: CASSPLRDSNFYEQYF.

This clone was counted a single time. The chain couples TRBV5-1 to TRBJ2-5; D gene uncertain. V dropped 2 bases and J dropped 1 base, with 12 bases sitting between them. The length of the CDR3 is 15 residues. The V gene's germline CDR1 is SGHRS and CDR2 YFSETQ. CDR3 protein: CASSLRNSIQETQYF. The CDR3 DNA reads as TGCGCCAGCAGCTTAAGGAACAGTATCCAAGAGACCCAGTACTTC.

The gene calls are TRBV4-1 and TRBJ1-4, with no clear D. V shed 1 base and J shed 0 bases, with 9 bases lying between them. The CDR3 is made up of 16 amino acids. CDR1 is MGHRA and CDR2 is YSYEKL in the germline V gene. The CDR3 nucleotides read TGCGCCAGCAGCCAAGTGGGCCGAGCAACTAATGAAAAACTGTTTTTT. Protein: CASSQVGRATNEKLFF.

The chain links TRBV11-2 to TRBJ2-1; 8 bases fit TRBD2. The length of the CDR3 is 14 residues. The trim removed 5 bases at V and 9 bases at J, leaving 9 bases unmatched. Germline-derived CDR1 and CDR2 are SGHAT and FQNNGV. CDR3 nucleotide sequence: TGTGCCAGCAGCACCGGGACTAGAGGCGGTGAGCAGTTCTTC. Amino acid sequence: CASSTGTRGGEQFF. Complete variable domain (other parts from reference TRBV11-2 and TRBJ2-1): EAGVAQSPRYKIIEKRQSVAFWCNPISGHATLYWYQQILGQGPKLLIQFQNNGVVDDSQLPKDRFSAERLKGVDSTLKIQPAKLEDSAVYLCASSTGTRGGEQFFGPGTRLTVL.

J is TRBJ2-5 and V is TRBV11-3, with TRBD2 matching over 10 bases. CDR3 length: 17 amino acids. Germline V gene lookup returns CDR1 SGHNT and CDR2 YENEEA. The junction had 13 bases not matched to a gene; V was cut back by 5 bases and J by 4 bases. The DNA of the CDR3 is TGTGCCAGCAGCCCGAGACGACTAACTAGCGGGACAGAGACCCAGTACTTC. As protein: CASSPRRLTSGTETQYF.

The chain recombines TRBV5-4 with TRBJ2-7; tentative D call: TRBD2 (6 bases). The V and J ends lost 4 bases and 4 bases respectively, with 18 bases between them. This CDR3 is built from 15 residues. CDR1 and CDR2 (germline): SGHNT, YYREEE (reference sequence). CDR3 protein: CASSQGPGLLYEQYF. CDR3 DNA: TGTGCCAGCAGCCAGGGTCCGGGACTCCTATACGAGCAGTACTTC.

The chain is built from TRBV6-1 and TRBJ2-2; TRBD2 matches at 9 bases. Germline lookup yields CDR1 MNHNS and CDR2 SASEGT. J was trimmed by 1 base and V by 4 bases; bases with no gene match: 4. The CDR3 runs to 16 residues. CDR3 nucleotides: TGTGCCAGCAGTGTCCTAGCGGGACTGAACACCGGGGAGCTGTTTTTT. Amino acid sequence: CASSVLAGLNTGELFF.

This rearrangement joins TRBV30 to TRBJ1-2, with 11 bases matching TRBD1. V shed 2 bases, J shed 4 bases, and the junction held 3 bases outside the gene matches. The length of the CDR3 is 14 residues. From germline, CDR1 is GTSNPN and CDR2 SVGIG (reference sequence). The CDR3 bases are TGTGCCTGGAGTCGGACAGGGGGCGGCTATGGCTACACCTTC. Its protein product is CAWSRTGGGYGYTF.

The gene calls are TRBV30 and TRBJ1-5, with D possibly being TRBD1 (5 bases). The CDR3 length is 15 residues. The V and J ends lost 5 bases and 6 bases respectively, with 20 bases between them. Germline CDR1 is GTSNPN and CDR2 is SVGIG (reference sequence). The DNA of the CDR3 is TGTGCCTGGGATCGGTCGAGTGCGGGGGGTCAGCCCCAGCATTTT. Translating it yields CAWDRSSAGGQPQHF.

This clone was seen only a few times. Here the CDR3 reads CAASLGEEHNEQFF. Written as DNA, the CDR3 is TGTGCCGCAAGCTTAGGAGAGGAGCACAATGAGCAGTTCTTC. V usage is TRBV6-1 and J usage is TRBJ2-1; D gene ambiguous. Trimming removed 11 bases from V and 5 bases from J, with 19 bases in between. The CDR3 sequence is 14 residues long. CDR1 is MNHNS and CDR2 is SASEGT in the germline V gene.

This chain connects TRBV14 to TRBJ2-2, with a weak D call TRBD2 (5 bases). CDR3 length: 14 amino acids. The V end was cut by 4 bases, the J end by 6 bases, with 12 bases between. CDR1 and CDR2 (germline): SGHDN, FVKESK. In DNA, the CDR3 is TGTGCCAGCAGCCCGTCGTGGCGGGCCGGGGAGCTGTTTTTT. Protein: CASSPSWRAGELFF.

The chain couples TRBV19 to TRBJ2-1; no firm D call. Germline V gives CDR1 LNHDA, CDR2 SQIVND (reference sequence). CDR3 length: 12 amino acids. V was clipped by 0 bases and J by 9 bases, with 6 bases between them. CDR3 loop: CASSIDHSEQFF. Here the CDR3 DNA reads TGTGCCAGTAGTATAGATCACAGTGAGCAGTTCTTC.

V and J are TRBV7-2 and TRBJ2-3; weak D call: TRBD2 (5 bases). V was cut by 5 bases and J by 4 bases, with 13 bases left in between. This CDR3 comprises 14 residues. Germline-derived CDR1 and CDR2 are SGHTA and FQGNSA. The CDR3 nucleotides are TGTGCCAGCAGCCCCCGGGGTGGCTCAGATACGCAGTATTTT. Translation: CASSPRGGSDTQYF.

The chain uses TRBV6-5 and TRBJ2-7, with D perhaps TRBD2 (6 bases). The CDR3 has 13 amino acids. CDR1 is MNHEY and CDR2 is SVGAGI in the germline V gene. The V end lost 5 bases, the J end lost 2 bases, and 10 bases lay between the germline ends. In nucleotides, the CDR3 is TGTGCCAGCAGTCCGGGAGTAACCTACGAGCAGTACTTC. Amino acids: CASSPGVTYEQYF.

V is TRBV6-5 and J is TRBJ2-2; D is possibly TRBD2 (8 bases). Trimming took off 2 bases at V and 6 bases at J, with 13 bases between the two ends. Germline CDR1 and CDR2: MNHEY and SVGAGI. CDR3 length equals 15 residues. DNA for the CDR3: TGTGCCAGCAGTTACCGGGAGGGGGCTGCCGGGGAGCTGTTTTTT. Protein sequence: CASSYREGAAGELFF.

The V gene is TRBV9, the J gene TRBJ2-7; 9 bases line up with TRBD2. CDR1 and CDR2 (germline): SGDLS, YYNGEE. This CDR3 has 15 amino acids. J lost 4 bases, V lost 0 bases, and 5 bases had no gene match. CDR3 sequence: CASSVEDSGGYEQYF. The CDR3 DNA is TGTGCCAGCAGCGTAGAGGATAGCGGGGGATACGAGCAGTACTTC.

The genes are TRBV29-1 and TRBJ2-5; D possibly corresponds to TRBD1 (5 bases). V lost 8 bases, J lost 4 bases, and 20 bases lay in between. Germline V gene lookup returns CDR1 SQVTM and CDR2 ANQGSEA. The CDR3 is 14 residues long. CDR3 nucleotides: TGCAGCCCGGGCAGGCTCAATAGGGGAGAGACCCAGTACTTC. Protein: CSPGRLNRGETQYF.